This T cell receptor (beta chain) came from a study of T-cell memory formation after mild COVID-19. Overall study: TCR clusters showed largely donor specificity.

Points from the study as a whole: Mainly in CM and EM were contracting CD4+ clones; CD8+ were in EMRA. Pre-infection memory harbored some responding clones, suggesting cross-reactive memory joined.

Germline V lookup: CDR1 SGHDT, CDR2 YYEEEE. This CDR3 is 17 amino acids long. With 3 bases removed from V and 0 bases from J, the gap between germline ends came to 18 bases. Notes on this clonotype: What it recognizes is unknown.

5'RACE with constant-segment primers yielded barcoded, UMI-tagged TCR alpha and TCR beta cDNA libraries. TCRdb independently ran MiXCR on the 5' RACE reads; one entry per CDR3 protein. The data hold some 340,000 distinct CDR3 sequences, with 10% to 15% observed a single time. V gene TRBV5-6 combines with J gene TRBJ1-1; D is ambiguous. Sequencing was carried out using PBMCs or a T cell subset sorted from them (not recorded which). This clonotype originated in a young man who had mild COVID-19 (a few samples of this study predate the infection). Cell type and time point are not known. The CDR3 DNA reads as TGTGCCAGCAGCTACCGATTAACGAGGGAGGTGAACACTGAAGCTTTCTTT. Protein: CASSYRLTREVNTEAFF.